This T cell receptor (beta chain) came from a study of blood T cell repertoires in COVID-19. Study-wide context: Samples taken during acute and convalescent COVID-19 were collected in the United States, Italy and Spain. Sources were T cells, B-cell-depleted T cells, or PBMCs; the material itself was cDNA or gDNA.

Original processing notes: Amplification with reference gene primers provided the estimates of nucleated cell counts. Produced via immunoSEQ multiplex PCR; TCRdb's table is partial and in-frame only. The V and J calls and the clone size are those of that table, but D and trimming were determined from the DNA. In the table there are approximately 290,000 clones, around 89% of which are singletons. The sample taken for sequencing was peripheral blood. The receptor was isolated from a man aged 25 to 45 with acute or convalescent COVID-19.

CDR3 region: CASSLSAGGYGYTF. The CDR3, as DNA: TGTGCCAGCAGTTTATCCGCAGGGGGCTATGGCTACACCTTC. The rearrangement links TRBV27 to TRBJ1-2, with 7 bases identical to TRBD1. The CDR3 has 14 residues. With V trimmed by 0 bases and J by 4 bases, 2 bases remained unmatched. Germline CDR1 and CDR2: MNHEY and SMNVEV (reference sequence).